One and the same sample provided the 23 T cell receptor beta chains below, sequenced in a study of cytomegalovirus exposure and HLA in healthy donors. PCR was performed using 60 Vbeta and 13 Jbeta primers. The data were produced by immunoSEQ multiplex PCR, yet TCRdb's version contains in-frame clones alone and is incomplete. The data hold about 120,000 clones, with about 73% observed a single time. Sequences were obtained from PBMCs. The receptors were sampled from a woman in her 40s in good health and CMV-seronegative.

The V call is TRBV7-8, the J call TRBJ2-7, with TRBD1 as a possible D gene (5 bases). Germline V CDR1 and CDR2: SGHVS, FQNEAQ. V gave up 3 bases and J gave up 0 bases, with 9 bases separating them. CDR3 size: 14 residues. CDR3 bases: TGTGCCAGCAGCTTCCAGGGCAGCTCCTACGAGCAGTACTTC. Its protein is CASSFQGSSYEQYF.

This chain links TRBV7-9 with TRBJ2-5; TRBD2 matches 11 bases. Germline assignment: CDR1 SEHNR and CDR2 FQNEAQ (reference sequence). J was trimmed by 4 bases and V by 5 bases; bases with no gene match: 6. The CDR3 runs 15 residues. CDR3 nucleotide sequence: TGTGCCAGCAGCCCCACTAGCGGGAGAGGAGAGACCCAGTACTTC. Its protein is CASSPTSGRGETQYF.

Comment on this clone: This CDR3 is also generated by other DNA sequences in the sample. This chain uses TRBV29-1 with TRBJ1-1; D may be TRBD1 (6 bases). In germline, CDR1 is SQVTM, CDR2 ANQGSEA. V dropped 6 bases and J dropped 0 bases, with 11 bases sitting between them. The CDR3 sequence is 13 residues long. The CDR3 sequence is CSVTQGMNTEAFF. The DNA for the CDR3 is TGCAGCGTGACACAGGGTATGAACACTGAAGCTTTCTTT. The whole variable domain, remainder taken from reference TRBV29-1 and TRBJ1-1, is SAVISQKPSRDICQRGTSLTIQCQVDSQVTMMFWYRQQPGQSLTLIATANQGSEATYESGFVIDKFPISRPNLTFSTLTVSNMSPEDSSIYLCSVTQGMNTEAFFGQGTRLTVV.

The genes are TRBV6-5 and TRBJ1-4, with 8 bases aligning to TRBD1. The germline V gene encodes CDR1 MNHEY and CDR2 SVGAGI. V dropped 6 bases and J dropped 4; count of bases not matched to a gene: 7. This CDR3 has 15 amino acids. The CDR3 sequence: CASRDDRGINEKLFF. In nucleotides, the CDR3 is TGTGCCAGCAGGGATGACAGGGGAATTAATGAAAAACTGTTTTTT.

The chain uses TRBV4-2 and TRBJ2-7; TRBD1 aligns across 7 bases. J lost 3 bases, V lost 6 bases, and 8 bases had no gene match. CDR3 length equals 14 residues. From germline, CDR1 is LGHNA and CDR2 YNFKEQ. CDR3 DNA: TGTGCCAGCAGGAAAACAGGGGATTTCTACGAGCAGTACTTC. This codes for CASRKTGDFYEQYF.

The chain combines TRBV7-3 with TRBJ2-4; TRBD1 aligns across 7 bases. Looked up from germline, CDR1 is SGHTA and CDR2 is FQGTGA. This CDR3 comprises 17 residues. Trimming cost V 4 bases and J 0 bases; bases outside gene matches: 9. CDR3 sequence: CASSSGTGETAKNIQYF. The CDR3 region has the DNA TGTGCCAGCAGCTCAGGCACAGGGGAGACAGCCAAAAACATTCAGTACTTC.

The genes are TRBV30 and TRBJ1-2; D might be TRBD1 (5 bases). The V end lost 1 base, the J end lost 14 bases, and 14 bases lay between the germline ends. In germline, CDR1 is GTSNPN, CDR2 SVGIG (reference sequence). The CDR3 consists of 11 residues. In DNA, the CDR3 is TGTGCCTGGAGTGCTGGCCAGGGTCGGACCTTC. This encodes CAWSAGQGRTF.

This sequence joins TRBV6-5 and TRBJ2-7, with D possibly matching TRBD1 (5 bases). V was pared by 7 bases and J by 5 bases, with 18 bases between. Looked up from germline, CDR1 is MNHEY and CDR2 is SVGAGI. This CDR3 comprises 14 residues. The CDR3 reads CASTLTAGFDEQYF. DNA of the CDR3: TGTGCCAGCACTCTAACCGCAGGGTTCGACGAGCAGTACTTC.

This chain connects TRBV4-2 to TRBJ2-1, with D possibly being TRBD2 (6 bases). Per germline, CDR1 LGHNA and CDR2 YNFKEQ. The length of the CDR3 is 17 residues. V lost 0 bases to trimming and J lost 0 bases, with 12 bases between them. CDR3 loop: CASSQERVAVSYNEQFF. DNA of the CDR3: TGTGCCAGCAGCCAAGAGCGGGTAGCGGTCTCCTACAATGAGCAGTTCTTC.

This clone showed up just once. V and J are TRBV4-3 and TRBJ1-2; 8 bases are a match to TRBD1. V lost 1 base and J lost 4; bases outside the gene matches: 11. Looked up from germline, CDR1 is LGHNA and CDR2 is YSLEER. The CDR3 runs 17 residues. The CDR3 here is CASSQARGQDDFYGYTF. The CDR3 coding sequence is TGCGCCAGCAGCCAAGCCCGGGGACAGGACGACTTCTATGGCTACACCTTC.

CDR3 residues: CASSAGLAGVGTQYF. The CDR3 DNA follows: TGTGCCAGCAGTGCAGGACTAGCGGGAGTGGGGACCCAGTACTTC. The gene calls are TRBV6-1 and TRBJ2-5, with 13 bases matching TRBD2. CDR1 MNHNS and CDR2 SASEGT come from the germline V gene. CDR3 length: 15 amino acids. V was pared by 4 bases and J by 7 bases, with 6 bases of the junction left unmatched.

Here the CDR3 reads CASSPKGAKAIYVNTEAFF. The CDR3 DNA reads TGCGCCAGCAGCCCTAAGGGGGCCAAGGCCATATATGTTAACACTGAAGCTTTCTTT. V gene TRBV5-1 combines with J gene TRBJ1-1; TRBD1 matches 7 bases. Germline V CDR1 and CDR2: SGHRS, YFSETQ. J gave up 2 bases and V 4 bases, and 20 bases lay outside the gene matches. CDR3 size: 19 residues.

This sequence joins TRBV6-1 and TRBJ1-2, with a tentative D call TRBD1 (5 bases). Trimming took 1 base from V and 4 from J, leaving 10 bases between them. CDR1 and CDR2 (germline): MNHNS, SASEGT. The CDR3 sequence is 14 residues long. The CDR3 region is CASSEGGGFYGYTF. The CDR3 bases are TGTGCCAGCAGTGAAGGGGGGGGTTTCTATGGCTACACCTTC.

This rearrangement joins TRBV5-4 to TRBJ2-5, with 8 bases aligning to TRBD1. This CDR3 has 14 amino acids. After removal of 2 bases from V and 5 bases from J, the junction contained 5 bases not matched to a gene. Germline CDR1 SGHNT, CDR2 YYREEE (reference sequence). The CDR3 reads CASSFRQGTETQYF. DNA of the CDR3: TGTGCCAGCAGCTTTCGACAGGGGACGGAGACCCAGTACTTC.

The chain is built from TRBV19 and TRBJ2-2; 9 bases agree with TRBD2. Germline V lookup: CDR1 LNHDA, CDR2 SQIVND (reference sequence). CDR3 length equals 16 residues. J lost 4 bases, V lost 3 bases, and 6 bases had no gene match. The CDR3 DNA reads as TGTGCCAGTAGTATCGGTCTAGCGGGACCCACCGGGGAGCTGTTTTTT. As protein: CASSIGLAGPTGELFF.

The table lists this clone with a few counts. This rearrangement joins TRBV18 to TRBJ2-3, with 12 bases lining up with TRBD1. Germline lookup yields CDR1 KGHSH and CDR2 LQKENI. This CDR3 region has 15 residues. Trimming cost V 5 bases and J 4 bases; bases outside gene matches: 4. CDR3 loop: CASSTGTGGADTQYF. The CDR3 nucleotides read TGTGCCAGCTCAACCGGGACAGGGGGCGCAGATACGCAGTATTTT. Drawing the rest from reference TRBV18 and TRBJ2-3, the complete variable domain is NAGVMQNPRHLVRRRGQEARLRCSPMKGHSHVYWYRQLPEEGLKFMVYLQKENIIDESGMPKERFSAEFPKEGPSILRIQQVVRGDSAAYFCASSTGTGGADTQYFGPGTRLTVL.

The chain uses TRBV2 and TRBJ1-6; maybe TRBD1 (5 bases). Trimming pared 2 bases from V and 9 bases from J, leaving 14 bases between. Germline V gene data show CDR1 as SNHLY and CDR2 as FYNNEI. The CDR3 has 15 residues. CDR3 amino acids: CASSEPPGVGSPLHF. The CDR3 DNA sequence: TGTGCCAGCAGTGAACCCCCGGGGGTCGGTTCACCCCTCCACTTT.

This chain joins TRBV14 and TRBJ2-3; unclear D gene. Trimming pared 0 bases from V and 0 bases from J, leaving 10 bases between. The CDR3 is made up of 16 amino acids. The germline CDR1 and CDR2 sequences are SGHDN and FVKESK. CDR3 nucleotides: TGTGCCAGCAGCCAAGAGCCCCGAGGAAGCACAGATACGCAGTATTTT. Its protein product is CASSQEPRGSTDTQYF.

This clone was seen a single time. V is TRBV19 and J is TRBJ1-2; D ambiguous. Trimming took off 1 base at V and 0 bases at J, with 6 bases between the two ends. The CDR3 totals 14 residues. Germline lookup yields CDR1 LNHDA and CDR2 SQIVND (reference sequence). The CDR3 is CASSIGGTNYGYTF. The CDR3, as DNA: TGTGCCAGTAGTATAGGAGGTACTAACTATGGCTACACCTTC.

This rearrangement joins TRBV6-5 to TRBJ1-2, with a weak D call TRBD1 (6 bases). Looked up from germline, CDR1 is MNHEY and CDR2 is SVGAGI. The CDR3 consists of 13 residues. V dropped 5 bases and J dropped 3 bases, with 10 bases sitting between them. The CDR3 loop reads CASSETGDYGYTF. In nucleotides, the CDR3 is TGTGCCAGCAGTGAGACAGGAGACTATGGCTACACCTTC.

This clone was picked up a small number of times. This chain uses TRBV11-2 with TRBJ2-2; 8 bases are a match to TRBD2. V shed 1 base, J shed 6 bases, and the junction held 7 bases outside the gene matches. The CDR3 is 16 residues long. Germline assignment: CDR1 SGHAT and CDR2 FQNNGV. CDR3 protein: CASSLVRGGPAGELFF. The CDR3 coding sequence is TGTGCCAGCAGCTTAGTCCGGGGGGGCCCGGCCGGGGAGCTGTTTTTT.

V usage is TRBV5-8 and J usage is TRBJ2-2, with 7 bases fitting TRBD1. The germline gives CDR1 SGHTS, CDR2 YDEGEE. The trim removed 4 bases at V and 4 bases at J, leaving 10 bases unmatched. The CDR3 is 16 amino acids. CDR3 residues: CASSPLKGAVTGELFF. The CDR3 nucleotides read TGTGCCAGCAGCCCCCTGAAGGGGGCCGTCACCGGGGAGCTGTTTTTT.

V gene TRBV7-9 combines with J gene TRBJ2-2; D might be TRBD1 (6 bases). V lost 6 bases and J lost 6, with 17 bases in between. Germline V lookup: CDR1 SEHNR, CDR2 FQNEAQ (reference sequence). CDR3 length: 15 amino acids. CDR3 protein: CASSPTGREAGELFF. The CDR3 region has the DNA TGTGCCAGCAGTCCTACAGGGCGTGAGGCCGGGGAGCTGTTTTTT.